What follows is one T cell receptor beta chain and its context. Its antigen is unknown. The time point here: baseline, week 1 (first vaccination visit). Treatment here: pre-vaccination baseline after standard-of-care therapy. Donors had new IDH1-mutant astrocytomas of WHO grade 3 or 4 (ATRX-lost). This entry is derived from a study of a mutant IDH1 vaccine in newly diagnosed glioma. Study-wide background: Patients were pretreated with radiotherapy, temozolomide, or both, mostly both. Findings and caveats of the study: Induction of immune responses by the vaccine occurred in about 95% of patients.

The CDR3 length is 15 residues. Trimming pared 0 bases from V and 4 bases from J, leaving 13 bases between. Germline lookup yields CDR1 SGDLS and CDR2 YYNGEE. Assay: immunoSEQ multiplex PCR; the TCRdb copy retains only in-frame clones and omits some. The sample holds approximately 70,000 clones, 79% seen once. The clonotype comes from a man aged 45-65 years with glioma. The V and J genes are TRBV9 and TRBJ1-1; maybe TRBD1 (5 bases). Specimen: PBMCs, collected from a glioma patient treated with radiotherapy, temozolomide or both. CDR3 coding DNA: TGTGCCAGCAGCGTAGATCAGGGATCACGCACTGAAGCTTTCTTT. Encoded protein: CASSVDQGSRTEAFF.